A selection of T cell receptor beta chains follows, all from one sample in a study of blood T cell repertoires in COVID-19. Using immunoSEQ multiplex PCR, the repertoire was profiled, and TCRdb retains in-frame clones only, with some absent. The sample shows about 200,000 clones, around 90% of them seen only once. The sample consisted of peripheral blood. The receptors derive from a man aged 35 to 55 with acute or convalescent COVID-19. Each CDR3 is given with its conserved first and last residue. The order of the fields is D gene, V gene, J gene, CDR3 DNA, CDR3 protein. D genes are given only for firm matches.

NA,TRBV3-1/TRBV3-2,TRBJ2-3,TGTGCCAGCAGCCAAGATCATGAGCTACTCACAGATACGCAGTATTTT,CASSQDHELLTDTQYF
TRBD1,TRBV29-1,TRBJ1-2,TGCAGCGTTGAGGAATCAGGGGGAGATGGCTACACCTTC,CSVEESGGDGYTF
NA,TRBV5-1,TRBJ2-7,TGCGCCAGCAGCTTGGGGTCAGGTAACGAGCAGTACTTC,CASSLGSGNEQYF
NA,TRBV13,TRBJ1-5,TGTGCCAGCAGCTTAGGCCTCCGTCAGCCCCAGCATTTT,CASSLGLRQPQHF
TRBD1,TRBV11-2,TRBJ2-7,TGTGCCAGCAGCTTTTCCACGACAGGGGCCTACGAGCAGTACTTC,CASSFSTTGAYEQYF
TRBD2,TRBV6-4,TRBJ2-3,TGTGCCAGCAGTGACTTGAGCGGGGCTTTGTCATATACGCAGTATTTT,CASSDLSGALSYTQYF
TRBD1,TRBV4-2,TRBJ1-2,TGTGCCAGCAGCCAAGAGCTTCTCGACAGGGGGTTTTTTGGCTACACCTTC,CASSQELLDRGFFGYTF
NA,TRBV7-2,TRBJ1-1,TGTGCCAGCAGCTTATACGGGGAGGTGGCGAACACTGAAGCTTTCTTT,CASSLYGEVANTEAFF
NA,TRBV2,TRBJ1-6,TGTGCCAGCAACGGCGGGGTAGCTAATTCACCCCTCCACTTT,CASNGGVANSPLHF
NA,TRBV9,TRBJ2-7,TGTGCCAGCAGCGTCCAGGTTCTGGACGAGCAGTACTTC,CASSVQVLDEQYF
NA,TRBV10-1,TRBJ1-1,TGCGCCAGCAGTGAGTCTAAAAGCATGAACACTGAAGCTTTCTTT,CASSESKSMNTEAFF
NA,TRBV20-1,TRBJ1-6,TGCAGTGCAGGAGGGGATTCACCCCTCCACTTT,CSAGGDSPLHF
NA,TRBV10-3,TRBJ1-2,TGTGCCATCAGTGTCGGGAACAGTCTCTATGGCTACACCTTC,CAISVGNSLYGYTF
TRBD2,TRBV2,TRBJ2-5,TGTGCCGGTACTGGGACTAGACAAGAGACCCAGTACTTC,CAGTGTRQETQYF
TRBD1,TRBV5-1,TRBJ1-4,TGCGCCAGCTCCGGGACAGGGAGCGAAAAACTGTTTTTT,CASSGTGSEKLFF
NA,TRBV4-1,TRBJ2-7,TGCGCCAGCAGCCAGAACTATTGGTACGAGCAGTACTTC,CASSQNYWYEQYF
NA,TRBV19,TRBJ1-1,TGTGCCAGTAGGACCAGGGGCGGAACTGAAGCTTTCTTT,CASRTRGGTEAFF
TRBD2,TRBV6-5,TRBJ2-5,TGTGCCAGCAGGCCGGGACTAGCGGGACAAGAGACCCAGTACTTC,CASRPGLAGQETQYF
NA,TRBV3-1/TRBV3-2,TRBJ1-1,TGTGCCAGCAGCCGGCCCCCCAACACTGAAGCTTTCTTT,CASSRPPNTEAFF
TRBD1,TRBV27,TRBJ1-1,TGTGCCAGCAGTTTTAGGTATCGGGACAGTGAAGCTTTCTTT,CASSFRYRDSEAFF
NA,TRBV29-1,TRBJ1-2,TGCAGCGTACAGGGCTACGGCTACACCTTC,CSVQGYGYTF
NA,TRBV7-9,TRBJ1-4,TGTGCCAGCAGCTTAGATCAGGGGATTTTGAGTGAAAAACTGTTTTTT,CASSLDQGILSEKLFF
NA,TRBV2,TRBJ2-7,TGTGCCAGCAGTGAAGAAACGGCAGGCTCTGGCGAGCAGTACTTC,CASSEETAGSGEQYF
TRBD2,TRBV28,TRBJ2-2,TGTGCCAGCAGTTTAAGAATAGCGGGGGGGCACACCGGGGAGCTGTTTTTT,CASSLRIAGGHTGELFF
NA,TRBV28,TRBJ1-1,TGTGCCAGCCGGGTTAACACTGAAGCTTTCTTT,CASRVNTEAFF
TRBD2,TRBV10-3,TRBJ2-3,TGTGCCACAACTAGCGGGGGGGCCGGGGGAGATACGCAGTATTTT,CATTSGGAGGDTQYF
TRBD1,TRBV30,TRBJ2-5,TGTGCCTGGAGTTTCACCAGGGGGGAGACCCAGTACTTC,CAWSFTRGETQYF
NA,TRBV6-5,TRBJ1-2,TGTGCCAGCAGTTACTCACGTCAGGTCTATGGCTACACCTTC,CASSYSRQVYGYTF
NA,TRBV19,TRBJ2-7,TGTGCCAGCCGAGACAGCTACGAGCAGTACTTC,CASRDSYEQYF
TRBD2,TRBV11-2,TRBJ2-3,TGTGCCAGCAGCCCGCGTGGGGGCGGGGGGACAGATACGCAGTATTTT,CASSPRGGGGTDTQYF
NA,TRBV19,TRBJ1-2,TGTGCCAGTAGTATCGCGGGGGGAGGTTATGGCTACACCTTC,CASSIAGGGYGYTF
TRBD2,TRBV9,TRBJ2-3,TGTGCCAGCAGCTCCCGAGCGGCGGGGGGGCCAGATACGCAGTATTTT,CASSSRAAGGPDTQYF
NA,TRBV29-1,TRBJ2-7,TGCAGCGTGCAAGAGGGCCTGAACCACGAGCAGTACTTC,CSVQEGLNHEQYF
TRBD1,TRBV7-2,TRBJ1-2,TGTGCCAGCAGCTTCGAGACAGGGACTTCCCCTCGGGGCTACACCTTC,CASSFETGTSPRGYTF
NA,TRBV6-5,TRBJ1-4,TGTGCCAGCAAGAGAACCTATGAAAAACTGTTTTTT,CASKRTYEKLFF
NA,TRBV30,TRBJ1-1,TGTGCCTGGAAAGAGTTGAACACTGAAGCTTTCTTT,CAWKELNTEAFF
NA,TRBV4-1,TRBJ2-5,TGCGCCAGCAGCCAAGTCGAGGAGACCCAGTACTTC,CASSQVEETQYF
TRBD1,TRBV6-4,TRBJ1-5,TGTGCCAGCAGCCTTACAGGGGGCAACAATCAGCCCCAGCATTTT,CASSLTGGNNQPQHF
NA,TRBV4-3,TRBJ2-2,TGCGCCAGCAGCCAAGATTGGGCAGCAGCGAACACCGGGGAGCTGTTTTTT,CASSQDWAAANTGELFF
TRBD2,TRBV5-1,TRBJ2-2,TGCGCCAGCAGCTGGACTAGCGGAAACACCGGGGAGCTGTTTTTT,CASSWTSGNTGELFF
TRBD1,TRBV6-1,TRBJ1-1,TGTGCCAGCACCGGACAGGGAGGGAACACTGAAGCTTTCTTT,CASTGQGGNTEAFF
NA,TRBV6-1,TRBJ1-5,TGTGCCAGCAGTGAACAGGCTAGCAATCAGCCCCAGCATTTT,CASSEQASNQPQHF
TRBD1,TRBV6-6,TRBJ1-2,TGTGCCAGCAGTTACCGGACAGGGTTCTATGGCTACACCTTC,CASSYRTGFYGYTF
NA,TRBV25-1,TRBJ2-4,TGTGCCAGCAGTGAGCAGGCCAAAAACATTCAGTACTTC,CASSEQAKNIQYF
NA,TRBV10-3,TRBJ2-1,TGTGCCATCAAGGGGCGACAGGAAAAGGCCGCTAGCTCCTACAATGAGCAGTTCTTC,CAIKGRQEKAASSYNEQFF
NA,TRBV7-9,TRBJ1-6,TGTGCCAGCAGCTTAAATAGTGATTCACCCCTCCACTTT,CASSLNSDSPLHF
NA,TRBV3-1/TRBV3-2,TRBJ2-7,TGTGCCAGCAGCCAATTCGGGGCCTACGAGCAGTACTTC,CASSQFGAYEQYF
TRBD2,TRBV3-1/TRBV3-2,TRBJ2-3,TGTGCCAGCAGCCAACCGGGACTAGCGGGGGGGCGGGCAGATACGCAGTATTTT,CASSQPGLAGGRADTQYF
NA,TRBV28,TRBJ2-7,TGTGCCAGCAGTTTACCAGTGTTCTACGAGCAGTACTTC,CASSLPVFYEQYF
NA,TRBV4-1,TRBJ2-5,TGCGCCAGCAGCCGTGCCCTACTCCAGGGAGGACAAGAGACCCAGTACTTC,CASSRALLQGGQETQYF